The clone carrying this T cell receptor (beta chain) was seen repeatedly, ten times or more. This entry comes from a study of naive and memory T cell subsets. The sample's treatment: skin biopsy from PPD injection site in Mantoux-positive individual. An oligonucleotide containing a UMI was ligated to the 3' end of TCR cDNA. Amplification of ligated cDNA took four PCR rounds with SP2 and nested alpha and beta constant primers. A single record per CDR3 protein comes from TCRdb applying MiXCR to the UMI-ligation and nested PCR reads. Of 20,000 to 25,000 distinct CDR3 sequences in the sample, roughly 6% were seen once. The CDR3 spans 15 residues. Trimming shortened V by 6 bases and J by 1 base, and 15 bases separated the two germline ends. Germline-derived CDR1 and CDR2 are KGHSH and LQKENI.

Material: skin, obtained from a tuberculin skin test site. V gene TRBV18 combines with J gene TRBJ2-5, with a tentative D call TRBD2 (5 bases). The sequence came from an adult in good health. CDR3 protein: CASSQASAAQETQYF. The CDR3 DNA reads as TGTGCCAGCTCGCAAGCCTCAGCGGCCCAAGAGACCCAGTACTTC.